The rows below give T cell receptor beta chains drawn from one sample of a study of CD8+ T cells in alopecia areata. Generated by immunoSEQ multiplex PCR, the TCRdb table keeps only in-frame clones and is missing some. Of 100,000 to 150,000 clones listed, almost 50% are singletons. This specimen was CD8+ T cells sorted from blood, taken at week 0. Receptor source: a human donor with alopecia areata. The CDR3 runs from the conserved cysteine through the conserved F or W. Each record gives: clone size, V gene, D gene, CDR3 length, J gene, CDR3 DNA, CDR3 protein. D genes are given only for firm matches. Size values are once, few and many counts, or a class for expanded clones, and some rows have none.

clone_size: NA; v_call: TRBV30; d_call: NA; cdr3_length: 9; j_call: TRBJ1-2; cdr3_nt: TGTGCCTGGCCCTCCTTAGACACCTTC; cdr3_aa: CAWPSLDTF
clone_size: few; v_call: TRBV2; d_call: NA; cdr3_length: 11; j_call: TRBJ2-1; cdr3_nt: TGTGCCAGCAGTGATAGGGGGTCCCGATTCTTC; cdr3_aa: CASSDRGSRFF
clone_size: few; v_call: TRBV15; d_call: TRBD2; cdr3_length: 15; j_call: TRBJ2-5; cdr3_nt: TGTGCCACCAGCGAGGGCGGGGGGCTGCTGTGGACCCAGTACTTC; cdr3_aa: CATSEGGGLLWTQYF
clone_size: few; v_call: TRBV6-4; d_call: NA; cdr3_length: 13; j_call: TRBJ2-1; cdr3_nt: TGTGCCAGCAGTGAGGGGGAGTTCAATGAGCAGTTCTTC; cdr3_aa: CASSEGEFNEQFF
clone_size: few; v_call: TRBV7-9; d_call: NA; cdr3_length: 13; j_call: TRBJ2-1; cdr3_nt: TGTGCCAGCAGCTTAAGTCCGGGTGATGAGCAGTTCTTC; cdr3_aa: CASSLSPGDEQFF
clone_size: NA; v_call: TRBV13; d_call: NA; cdr3_length: 15; j_call: TRBJ2-7; cdr3_nt: TGTGCCAGCAGCCAGGGAGTCTCCCGAGACTACGAGCAGTACTTC; cdr3_aa: CASSQGVSRDYEQYF
clone_size: medium-sized; v_call: TRBV27; d_call: NA; cdr3_length: 14; j_call: TRBJ2-5; cdr3_nt: TGTGCCAGCAGTCCCCTAACCCGACAAGAGACCCAGTACTTC; cdr3_aa: CASSPLTRQETQYF
clone_size: once; v_call: TRBV5-1; d_call: NA; cdr3_length: 13; j_call: TRBJ1-1; cdr3_nt: TGCGCCAGCAGTTACCAGGGGAACACTGAAGCTTTCTTT; cdr3_aa: CASSYQGNTEAFF
clone_size: NA; v_call: TRBV30; d_call: TRBD1; cdr3_length: 15; j_call: TRBJ2-7; cdr3_nt: TGTGCCTGGAGTGTACCTGACAGGGCCTTCTACGAGCAGTACTTC; cdr3_aa: CAWSVPDRAFYEQYF
clone_size: few; v_call: TRBV7-9; d_call: NA; cdr3_length: 16; j_call: TRBJ2-1; cdr3_nt: TGTGCCAGCAGCTCCTTCAGGGGACTGGGACTCAATGAGCAGTTCTTC; cdr3_aa: CASSSFRGLGLNEQFF
clone_size: NA; v_call: TRBV27; d_call: NA; cdr3_length: 14; j_call: TRBJ1-1; cdr3_nt: TGTGCCAGCAGTTTATCCCCGTTCGGCACTGAAGCTTTCTTT; cdr3_aa: CASSLSPFGTEAFF
clone_size: NA; v_call: TRBV30; d_call: NA; cdr3_length: 12; j_call: TRBJ2-7; cdr3_nt: TGTGCCTGGAGTATCGGAGGTCGCGAGCAGTACTTC; cdr3_aa: CAWSIGGREQYF
clone_size: many; v_call: TRBV10-3; d_call: NA; cdr3_length: 13; j_call: TRBJ2-1; cdr3_nt: TGTGCCAGCAGTGAAGACTCCAACAATGAGCAGTTCTTC; cdr3_aa: CASSEDSNNEQFF
clone_size: once; v_call: TRBV30; d_call: NA; cdr3_length: 14; j_call: TRBJ2-2; cdr3_nt: TGTGCCTGGAGTGTACGGGGGAACACCGGGGAGCTGTTTTTT; cdr3_aa: CAWSVRGNTGELFF
clone_size: NA; v_call: TRBV4-3; d_call: NA; cdr3_length: 16; j_call: TRBJ1-2; cdr3_nt: TGCGCCAGCAGCCAAGAGAGCAGACAGACTAACTATGGCTACACCTTC; cdr3_aa: CASSQESRQTNYGYTF
clone_size: NA; v_call: TRBV7-9; d_call: NA; cdr3_length: 12; j_call: TRBJ1-6; cdr3_nt: TGTGCCAGCTCGACCTATAATTCACCCCTCCACTTT; cdr3_aa: CASSTYNSPLHF
clone_size: NA; v_call: TRBV7-8; d_call: NA; cdr3_length: 16; j_call: TRBJ1-5; cdr3_nt: TGTGCCAGCAGCTTAGGAGTGGTGGGAGGCAATCAGCCCCAGCATTTT; cdr3_aa: CASSLGVVGGNQPQHF
clone_size: few; v_call: TRBV5-1; d_call: NA; cdr3_length: 14; j_call: TRBJ1-1; cdr3_nt: TGCGCCAGCAGCAAGGGACACGGGAACACTGAAGCTTTCTTT; cdr3_aa: CASSKGHGNTEAFF
clone_size: NA; v_call: TRBV13; d_call: NA; cdr3_length: 14; j_call: TRBJ1-4; cdr3_nt: TGTGCCAGCACCCGTGGACAGCGAACCAAAAAACTGTTTTTT; cdr3_aa: CASTRGQRTKKLFF
clone_size: few; v_call: TRBV2; d_call: NA; cdr3_length: 16; j_call: TRBJ2-1; cdr3_nt: TGTGCCAGCACCCTACTTGCAGGGAGCTCCTACAATGAGCAGTTCTTC; cdr3_aa: CASTLLAGSSYNEQFF
clone_size: few; v_call: TRBV29-1; d_call: NA; cdr3_length: 15; j_call: TRBJ2-1; cdr3_nt: TGCAGCGTTGACAGGGGCCTCACGGGAGACAATGAGCAGTTCTTC; cdr3_aa: CSVDRGLTGDNEQFF
clone_size: NA; v_call: TRBV4-1; d_call: NA; cdr3_length: 15; j_call: TRBJ2-3; cdr3_nt: TGCGCCAGCAGCCAAGATCCGGGGGTGCTAGATACGCAGTATTTT; cdr3_aa: CASSQDPGVLDTQYF
clone_size: NA; v_call: TRBV7-2; d_call: NA; cdr3_length: 15; j_call: TRBJ1-6; cdr3_nt: TGTGCCAGCAGCGAGGGGACATGGGGGATTTCACCCCTCCACTTT; cdr3_aa: CASSEGTWGISPLHF
clone_size: NA; v_call: TRBV30; d_call: TRBD1; cdr3_length: 17; j_call: TRBJ1-4; cdr3_nt: TGTGCCTGGAGCCCTAAGGGGGCCCCGGACAGAAATGAAAAACTGTTTTTT; cdr3_aa: CAWSPKGAPDRNEKLFF
clone_size: few; v_call: TRBV6-6; d_call: NA; cdr3_length: 15; j_call: TRBJ2-7; cdr3_nt: TGTGCCAGCAGTTACTCGACCGGGGATTCCTACGAGCAGTACTTC; cdr3_aa: CASSYSTGDSYEQYF
clone_size: NA; v_call: TRBV4-1; d_call: NA; cdr3_length: 18; j_call: TRBJ1-1; cdr3_nt: TGCGCCAGCAGCCAAGCCCAGCCTGTAGGGGGGCGCGCCACTGAAGCTTTCTTT; cdr3_aa: CASSQAQPVGGRATEAFF
clone_size: NA; v_call: TRBV27; d_call: TRBD2; cdr3_length: 14; j_call: TRBJ2-1; cdr3_nt: TGTGCCAGCAGTTGGGTCGGGGGGGCTGGTGAGCAGTTCTTC; cdr3_aa: CASSWVGGAGEQFF
clone_size: NA; v_call: TRBV29-1; d_call: NA; cdr3_length: 12; j_call: TRBJ1-2; cdr3_nt: TGCAGCGTTGTGGAAAATAACTATGGCTACACCTTC; cdr3_aa: CSVVENNYGYTF
clone_size: NA; v_call: TRBV6-5; d_call: NA; cdr3_length: 14; j_call: TRBJ2-3; cdr3_nt: TGTGCCAGCAGTTACACCGGGACGGGAGATACGCAGTATTTT; cdr3_aa: CASSYTGTGDTQYF
clone_size: NA; v_call: TRBV27; d_call: TRBD2; cdr3_length: 14; j_call: TRBJ2-3; cdr3_nt: TGTGCCAGCAGTTTACCGGGGGGGCCAGATACGCAGTATTTT; cdr3_aa: CASSLPGGPDTQYF
clone_size: few; v_call: TRBV28; d_call: TRBD2; cdr3_length: 14; j_call: TRBJ2-7; cdr3_nt: TGTGCCAGCAAGGCTAGCGGGGACACCTTCGAGCAGTACTTC; cdr3_aa: CASKASGDTFEQYF
clone_size: NA; v_call: TRBV13; d_call: NA; cdr3_length: 13; j_call: TRBJ1-1; cdr3_nt: TGTGCCAGCAGCTTAGAAGGGGACACTGAAGCTTTCTTT; cdr3_aa: CASSLEGDTEAFF
clone_size: few; v_call: TRBV14; d_call: NA; cdr3_length: 13; j_call: TRBJ2-7; cdr3_nt: TGTGCCAGCAATACAGGGTTACAATACGAGCAGTACTTC; cdr3_aa: CASNTGLQYEQYF
clone_size: medium-sized; v_call: TRBV7-9; d_call: NA; cdr3_length: 14; j_call: TRBJ1-6; cdr3_nt: TGTGCCAGCAGCCTAGGGGACCCAAATTCACCCCTCCACTTT; cdr3_aa: CASSLGDPNSPLHF
clone_size: NA; v_call: TRBV6-5; d_call: TRBD1; cdr3_length: 15; j_call: TRBJ2-7; cdr3_nt: TGTGCCAGCAGTACCAAGAGGACAGGGTCCTACGAGCAGTACTTC; cdr3_aa: CASSTKRTGSYEQYF